This TCR beta chain comes out of a study of blood T cell repertoires in COVID-19. The germline V gene encodes CDR1 GTSNPN and CDR2 SVGIG (reference sequence). Trimming removed 5 bases from V and 6 bases from J; junction bases left unmatched: 5. This CDR3 has 12 residues. Clones were sequenced by immunoSEQ multiplex PCR, and TCRdb holds only the in-frame ones, with some missing. The data contain over 150,000 clones, roughly 88% of them singletons. Sequenced sample: peripheral blood. The chain joins TRBV30 to TRBJ1-1; 8 positions match TRBD1. This sequence originates from a man in his fifties with COVID-19, enrolled during active disease. The CDR3 reads CAWAPQGAEAFF. The CDR3 region has the DNA TGTGCCTGGGCGCCACAGGGGGCTGAAGCTTTCTTT.